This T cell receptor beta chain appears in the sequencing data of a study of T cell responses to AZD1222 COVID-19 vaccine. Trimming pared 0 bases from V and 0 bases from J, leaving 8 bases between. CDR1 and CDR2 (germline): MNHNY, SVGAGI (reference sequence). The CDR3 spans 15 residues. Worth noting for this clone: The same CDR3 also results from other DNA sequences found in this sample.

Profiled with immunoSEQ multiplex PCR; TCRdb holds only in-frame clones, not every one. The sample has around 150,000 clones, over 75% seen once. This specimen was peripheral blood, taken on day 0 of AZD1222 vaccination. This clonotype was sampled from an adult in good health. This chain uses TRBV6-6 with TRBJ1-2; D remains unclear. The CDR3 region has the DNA TGTGCCAGCAGTTACTCGGGCGGCGCTAACTATGGCTACACCTTC. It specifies CASSYSGGANYGYTF.